These 23 T cell receptor beta chains were all obtained from the same sample, sequenced in a study of vaccination and CD4 T cells after COVID-19. The treatment denotes: 10-day PBMC culture with coronavirus spike peptide pools or control peptides (ViraFEST assay). Cultured CD4+ T-cell DNA underwent Oncomine TCR Beta short-read sequencing. TCRdb fed the PCR reads into MiXCR, producing one record per CDR3 protein. The table lists about 14,000 distinct CDR3 sequences, about three fifths of them singletons. No antigen has been assigned to these receptors. The sample taken for sequencing was CD4+ T cells from blood, cultured in vitro. All receptors come from a human donor who had recovered from COVID-19.

The chain recombines TRBV7-9 with TRBJ2-7; no firm D call. V lost 0 bases, J lost 5 bases, and 5 bases lay in between. The CDR3 sequence is 12 residues long. The V gene's germline CDR1 is SEHNR and CDR2 FQNEAQ (reference sequence). The CDR3 nucleotides read TGTGCCAGCAGCTTAGCCAGAGACGAGCAGTACTTC. Translated, it gives CASSLARDEQYF.

The chain has TRBV20-1 and TRBJ1-2; 7 bases align to TRBD1. V was pared by 0 bases and J by 1 base, with 2 bases of the junction left unmatched. CDR3 size: 14 residues. The V gene's germline CDR1 is DFQATT and CDR2 SNEGSKA (reference sequence). The CDR3 DNA follows: TGCAGTGCTAGAGAGGGACAGAGTAACTATGGCTACACCTTC. Protein: CSAREGQSNYGYTF.

This rearrangement joins TRBV20-1 to TRBJ1-1; D is undetermined. Trimming cost V 6 bases and J 0 bases, with 11 bases left between them. This CDR3 contains 13 residues. Germline values: CDR1 DFQATT, CDR2 SNEGSKA (reference sequence). The CDR3 DNA reads as TGCAGTGCCTCGGGAGGGATGAACACTGAAGCTTTCTTT. This encodes CSASGGMNTEAFF.

The chain employs TRBV20-1 and TRBJ1-2; D is uncertain. Per the germline V gene, CDR1 is DFQATT and CDR2 is SNEGSKA (reference sequence). Trimming cost V 0 bases and J 4 bases, with 12 bases left between them. This CDR3 spans 14 amino acids. DNA for the CDR3: TGCAGTGCTAGAGATACGGGAAGGGCCTATGGCTACACCTTC. Its protein product is CSARDTGRAYGYTF.

V gene TRBV20-1 combines with J gene TRBJ2-1; 14 nucleotides agree with TRBD2. Per germline, CDR1 DFQATT and CDR2 SNEGSKA (reference sequence). This CDR3 is built from 16 residues. This chain's CDR3 is CSHPGTSGSSGNEQFF. The CDR3 DNA sequence: TGCAGCCACCCCGGGACTAGCGGGAGTTCGGGCAATGAGCAGTTCTTC.

This sequence joins TRBV5-1 and TRBJ2-5; D is uncertain. The V gene's germline CDR1 is SGHRS and CDR2 YFSETQ. The germline V and J ends were trimmed by 4 bases and 9 bases, with 16 bases remaining between them. CDR3 length: 13 amino acids. CDR3 DNA sequence: TGCGCCAGCAGCGAGAGATCGACTGGGGCCCAGTACTTC. This codes for CASSERSTGAQYF.

This clonotype was seen a single time. The chain uses TRBV6-2 or TRBV6-3 and TRBJ1-5; no clear D. The V and J ends lost 6 bases and 4 bases respectively, with 19 bases between them. Looked up from germline, CDR1 is MNHEY and CDR2 is SVGEGT. The CDR3 has 16 residues. The CDR3 sequence is CASREDKRGANQPQHF. For the CDR3, the DNA is TGTGCCAGCAGGGAAGACAAGAGAGGAGCTAATCAGCCCCAGCATTTT.

This chain links TRBV5-1 with TRBJ2-5, with D hard to call. Trimming took off 4 bases at V and 3 bases at J, with 10 bases between the two ends. CDR3 length: 13 amino acids. The germline CDR1 and CDR2 sequences are SGHRS and YFSETQ. CDR3 sequence reads: CASSPRAEETQYF. DNA for the CDR3: TGCGCCAGCAGCCCTCGGGCCGAAGAGACCCAGTACTTC.

J is TRBJ2-5 and V is TRBV2, with no clear D. Trimming took off 5 bases at V and 7 bases at J, with 23 bases between the two ends. The CDR3 is made up of 16 amino acids. The germline V gene has CDR1 SNHLY and CDR2 FYNNEI. The DNA of the CDR3 is TGTGCCAGCAGTATCCCTAAGGGTCTGAACCAGGTGACCCAGTACTTC. Protein product: CASSIPKGLNQVTQYF.

The table lists this clonotype with a few counts. This chain joins TRBV7-2 and TRBJ1-5; no firm D call. The CDR3 consists of 13 residues. Germline CDR1 reads SGHTA; CDR2 reads FQGNSA. V dropped 5 bases and J dropped 4 bases, with 9 bases sitting between them. CDR3 sequence (DNA): TGTGCCAGCAGCCATTCCAAAAATCAGCCCCAGCATTTT. This gives the protein CASSHSKNQPQHF.

A few counts support this clonotype. The V and J genes are TRBV27 and TRBJ1-6; D not certain. Germline V lookup: CDR1 MNHEY, CDR2 SMNVEV (reference sequence). The CDR3 runs to 14 residues. V lost 7 bases and J 5 bases, leaving 12 bases between the germline ends. The CDR3 is CASILARNNSPLHF. CDR3 DNA sequence: TGTGCCAGCATCCTGGCACGGAATAATTCACCCCTCCACTTT.

In this sample, this clonotype turned up a few times. The chain is built from TRBV20-1 and TRBJ2-3; D unresolved. The V end was cut by 6 bases, the J end by 6 bases, with 16 bases between. The CDR3 loop spans 13 amino acids. Germline V gene data show CDR1 as DFQATT and CDR2 as SNEGSKA (reference sequence). This chain's CDR3 is CSAENGMADTQYF. CDR3 DNA: TGCAGTGCGGAGAATGGAATGGCGGATACGCAGTATTTT.

The rearrangement uses TRBV20-1 and TRBJ2-7, with 7 nucleotides matching TRBD2. CDR1 is DFQATT and CDR2 is SNEGSKA in the germline V gene (reference sequence). The CDR3 is 16 residues long. V shed 6 bases and J 3 bases; nucleotides not matched to a gene: 17. In DNA form, the CDR3 reads TGCAGTGCAGACGCAAACCGGGACTATAAGTTCTACGAGCAGTACTTC. This translates into CSADANRDYKFYEQYF.

V usage is TRBV6-2 or TRBV6-3 and J usage is TRBJ2-3; D unclear. CDR3 length: 16 amino acids. Germline V gene data show CDR1 as MNHEY and CDR2 as SVGEGT. Trimming took 0 bases from V and 6 from J, leaving 16 bases between them. As DNA, the CDR3 is TGTGCCAGCAGTTACTCTGGCATCCCAGGTGGTGATACGCAGTATTTT. This translates into CASSYSGIPGGDTQYF.

The V call is TRBV7-9, the J call TRBJ2-7; 10 positions agree with TRBD1. Germline CDR1 and CDR2: SEHNR and FQNEAQ (reference sequence). The CDR3 extends over 20 amino acids. Trimming removed 3 bases from V and 4 bases from J; junction bases left unmatched: 21. CDR3 sequence reads: CASSLTGTGVPLRGTYEQYF. CDR3 coding DNA: TGTGCCAGCAGCTTGACCGGGACAGGGGTTCCGTTAAGGGGGACTTACGAGCAGTACTTC.

This chain connects TRBV11-1 to TRBJ2-5, with 14 bases aligning to TRBD2. J gave up 7 bases and V 5 bases, and 15 bases lay outside the gene matches. The germline CDR1 and CDR2 sequences are SGHAT and FQDESV (reference sequence). This CDR3 has 18 amino acids. The DNA of the CDR3 is TGTGCCAGCAGCCCCGGACTAGCGGGAGGAGGGGGATGGTGGACCCAGTACTTC. It yields the protein CASSPGLAGGGGWWTQYF.

The table lists this clonotype with a few counts. The chain has TRBV20-1 and TRBJ2-5; the D is unclear. Germline loops: CDR1 DFQATT, CDR2 SNEGSKA (reference sequence). V was trimmed by 0 bases and J by 4 bases, leaving 6 bases between them. This CDR3 has 12 residues. The CDR3 DNA reads as TGCAGTGCTAGAGATACGGGAGAGACCCAGTACTTC. This sequence encodes CSARDTGETQYF.

A few counts support this clonotype. The chain carries TRBV27 and TRBJ2-7, with D unresolved. CDR3 length: 10 residues. The V and J ends lost 3 bases and 5 bases respectively, with 2 bases between them. Germline CDR1 is MNHEY and CDR2 is SMNVEV (reference sequence). CDR3 bases: TGTGCCAGCAGTTTTAACGAGCAGTACTTC. Translation gives CASSFNEQYF.

In its sample, this clonotype was seen a few times. The genes are TRBV11-3 and TRBJ1-1; TRBD1 aligns across 8 bases. Trimming at V came to 5 bases and at J to 1 base, leaving 6 bases not matched to a gene. The CDR3 runs 15 residues. Germline CDR1 and CDR2: SGHNT and YENEEA. DNA for the CDR3: TGTGCCAGCAGCCCACGTGGACAGGGGAACACTGAAGCTTTCTTT. Its protein is CASSPRGQGNTEAFF.

This clonotype was seen a handful of times. V and J are TRBV7-8 and TRBJ2-2, with D hard to call. The V end lost 2 bases, the J end lost 4 bases, and 5 bases lay between the germline ends. Germline V gene data show CDR1 as SGHVS and CDR2 as FQNEAQ. The CDR3 spans 13 residues. CDR3 in amino acids: CASSLSITGELFF. CDR3 nucleotides: TGTGCCAGCAGCTTAAGTATCACCGGGGAGCTGTTTTTT.

This clonotype was counted only a few times. V is TRBV7-2 and J is TRBJ2-1; D remains unclear. Trimming took 5 bases from V and 5 from J, leaving 16 bases between them. Germline loops: CDR1 SGHTA, CDR2 FQGNSA. The CDR3 has 15 amino acids. The DNA of the CDR3 is TGTGCCAGCAGCCCCGAGGCGCCTACTAACAATGAGCAGTTCTTC. This translates into CASSPEAPTNNEQFF.

In its sample, this clonotype was seen a few times. V is TRBV20-1 and J is TRBJ1-1; TRBD1 aligns across 8 bases. V dropped 0 bases and J dropped 3; count of bases not matched to a gene: 6. Germline assignment: CDR1 DFQATT and CDR2 SNEGSKA (reference sequence). The CDR3 is 15 amino acids. CDR3 protein: CSARDRTGRYTEAFF. The DNA of the CDR3 is TGCAGTGCTAGAGATCGGACAGGGCGGTACACTGAAGCTTTCTTT.

This clonotype was seen a single time. The rearrangement links TRBV7-9 to TRBJ2-1, with 7 nucleotides matching TRBD2. Trimming at V came to 1 base and at J to 7 bases, leaving 1 base not matched to a gene. CDR1 SEHNR and CDR2 FQNEAQ come from the germline V gene (reference sequence). The CDR3 totals 13 residues. The CDR3 nucleotides read TGTGCCAGCAGCTTAGTACTAGCGAATGAGCAGTTCTTC. As protein: CASSLVLANEQFF.